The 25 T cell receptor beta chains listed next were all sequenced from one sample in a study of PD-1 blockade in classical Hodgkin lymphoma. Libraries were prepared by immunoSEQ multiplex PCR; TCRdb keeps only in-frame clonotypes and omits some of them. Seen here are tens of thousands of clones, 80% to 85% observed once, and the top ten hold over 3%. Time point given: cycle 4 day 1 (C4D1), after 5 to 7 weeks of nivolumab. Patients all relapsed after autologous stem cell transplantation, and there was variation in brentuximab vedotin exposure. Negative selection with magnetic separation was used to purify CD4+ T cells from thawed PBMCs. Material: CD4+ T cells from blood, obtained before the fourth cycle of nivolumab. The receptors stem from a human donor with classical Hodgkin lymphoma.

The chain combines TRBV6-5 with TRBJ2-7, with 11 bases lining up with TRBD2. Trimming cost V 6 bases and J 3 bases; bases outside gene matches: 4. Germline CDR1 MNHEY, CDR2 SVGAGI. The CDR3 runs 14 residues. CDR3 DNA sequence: TGTGCCAGCAGGGTAGCGGGGGGGCTCTACGAGCAGTACTTC. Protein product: CASRVAGGLYEQYF.

CDR3 residues: CASSPADRGNYGYTF. The CDR3 DNA sequence: TGTGCCAGCAGCCCAGCGGACAGGGGAAACTATGGCTACACCTTC. V is TRBV5-4 and J is TRBJ1-2, with TRBD1 matching over 9 bases. V was pared by 4 bases and J by 2 bases, with 6 bases of the junction left unmatched. There are 15 residues in the CDR3. Germline values: CDR1 SGHNT, CDR2 YYREEE (reference sequence).

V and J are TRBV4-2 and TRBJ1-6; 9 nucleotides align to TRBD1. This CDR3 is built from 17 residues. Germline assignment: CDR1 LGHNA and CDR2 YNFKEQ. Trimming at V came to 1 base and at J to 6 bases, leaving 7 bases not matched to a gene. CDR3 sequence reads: CASSQVPGQGGNSPLHF. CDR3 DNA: TGTGCCAGCAGCCAAGTCCCGGGACAGGGCGGTAATTCACCCCTCCACTTT.

Written as DNA, the CDR3 is TGTGCCAGTACCGGGATCGCATACAATGAGCAGTTCTTC. It is translated as CASTGIAYNEQFF. This chain joins TRBV11-1 and TRBJ2-1, with D perhaps TRBD2 (5 bases). Per germline, CDR1 SGHAT and CDR2 FQDESV (reference sequence). The length of the CDR3 is 13 residues. Trimming took off 9 bases at V and 4 bases at J, with 13 bases between the two ends.

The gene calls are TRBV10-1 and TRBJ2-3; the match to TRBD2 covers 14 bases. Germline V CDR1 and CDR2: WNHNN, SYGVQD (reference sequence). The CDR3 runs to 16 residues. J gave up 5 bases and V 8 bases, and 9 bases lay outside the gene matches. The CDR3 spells CASYGTSGGCQDTQYF. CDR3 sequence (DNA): TGCGCCAGCTACGGGACTAGCGGGGGATGTCAAGATACGCAGTATTTT.

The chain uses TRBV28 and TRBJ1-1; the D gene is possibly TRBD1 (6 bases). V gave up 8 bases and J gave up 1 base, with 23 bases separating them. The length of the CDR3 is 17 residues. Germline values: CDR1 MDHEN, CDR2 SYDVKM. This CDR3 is CASCKVLRGLGNTEAFF. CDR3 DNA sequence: TGTGCCAGCTGTAAGGTTCTCCGGGGGCTAGGGAACACTGAAGCTTTCTTT.

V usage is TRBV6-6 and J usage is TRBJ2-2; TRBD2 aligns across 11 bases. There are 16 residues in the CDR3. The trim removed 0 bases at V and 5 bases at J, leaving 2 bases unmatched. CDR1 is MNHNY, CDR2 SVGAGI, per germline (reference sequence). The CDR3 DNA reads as TGTGCCAGCAGTTACTCTAGCGGGGGGGTTACCGGGGAGCTGTTTTTT. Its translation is CASSYSSGGVTGELFF.

CDR3 coding DNA: TGTGCCAGCAGTGAACTAGCGGGGGTGGATGAGCAGTTCTTC. Protein: CASSELAGVDEQFF. This chain joins TRBV2 and TRBJ2-1; 10 nucleotides line up with TRBD2. This CDR3 spans 14 amino acids. V was pared by 2 bases and J by 8 bases, with 3 bases of the junction left unmatched. Looked up from germline, CDR1 is SNHLY and CDR2 is FYNNEI.

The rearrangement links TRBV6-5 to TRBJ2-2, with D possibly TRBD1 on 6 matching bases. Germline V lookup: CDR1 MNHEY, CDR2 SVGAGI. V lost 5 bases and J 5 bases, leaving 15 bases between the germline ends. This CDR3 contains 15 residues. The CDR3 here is CASSKTRGATGELFF. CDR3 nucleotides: TGTGCCAGCAGTAAAACCAGGGGCGCTACCGGGGAGCTGTTTTTT.

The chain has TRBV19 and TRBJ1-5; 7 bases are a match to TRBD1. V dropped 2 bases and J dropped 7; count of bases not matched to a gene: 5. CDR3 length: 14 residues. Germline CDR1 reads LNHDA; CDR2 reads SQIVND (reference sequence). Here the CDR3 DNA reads TGTGCCAGTAGTATATCAGGGGGTAGCCAGCCCCAGCATTTT. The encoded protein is CASSISGGSQPQHF.

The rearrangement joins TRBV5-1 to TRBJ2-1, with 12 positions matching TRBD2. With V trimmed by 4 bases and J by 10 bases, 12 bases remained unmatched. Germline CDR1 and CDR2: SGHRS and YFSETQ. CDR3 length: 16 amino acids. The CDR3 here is CASSQGLAGFFGEQFF. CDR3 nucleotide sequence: TGCGCCAGCAGCCAAGGACTAGCGGGGTTTTTTGGGGAGCAGTTCTTC.

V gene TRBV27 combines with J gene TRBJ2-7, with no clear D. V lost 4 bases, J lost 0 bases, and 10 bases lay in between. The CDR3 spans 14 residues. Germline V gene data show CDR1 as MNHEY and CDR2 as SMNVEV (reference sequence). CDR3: CASSSYLDSYEQYF. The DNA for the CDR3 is TGTGCCAGCAGTTCCTATCTAGACTCCTACGAGCAGTACTTC.

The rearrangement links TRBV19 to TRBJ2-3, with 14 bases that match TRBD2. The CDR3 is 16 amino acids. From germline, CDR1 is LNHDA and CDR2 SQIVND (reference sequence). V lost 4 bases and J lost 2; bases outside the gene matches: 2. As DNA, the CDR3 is TGTGCCAGTAGTAGGACTAGCGGGGGGAACACAGATACGCAGTATTTT. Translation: CASSRTSGGNTDTQYF.

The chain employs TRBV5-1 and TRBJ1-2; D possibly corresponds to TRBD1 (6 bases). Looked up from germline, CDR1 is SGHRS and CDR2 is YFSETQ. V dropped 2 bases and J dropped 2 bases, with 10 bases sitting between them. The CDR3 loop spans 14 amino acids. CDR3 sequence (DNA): TGCGCCAGCAGCTTACAGGGAAGCAACTATGGCTACACCTTC. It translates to CASSLQGSNYGYTF.

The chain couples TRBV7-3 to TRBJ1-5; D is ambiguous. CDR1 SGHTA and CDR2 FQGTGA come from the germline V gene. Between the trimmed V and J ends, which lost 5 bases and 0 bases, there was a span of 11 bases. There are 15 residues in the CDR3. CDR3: CASSERDNSNQPQHF. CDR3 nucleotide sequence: TGTGCCAGCAGCGAAAGGGATAATAGCAATCAGCCCCAGCATTTT.

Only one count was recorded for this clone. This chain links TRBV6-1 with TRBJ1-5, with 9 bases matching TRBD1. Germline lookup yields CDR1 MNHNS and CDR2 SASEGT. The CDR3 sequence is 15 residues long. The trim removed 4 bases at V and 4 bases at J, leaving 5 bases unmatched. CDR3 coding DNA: TGTGCCAGCAGTGGAGGGACAGGGAGGAATCAGCCCCAGCATTTT. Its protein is CASSGGTGRNQPQHF.

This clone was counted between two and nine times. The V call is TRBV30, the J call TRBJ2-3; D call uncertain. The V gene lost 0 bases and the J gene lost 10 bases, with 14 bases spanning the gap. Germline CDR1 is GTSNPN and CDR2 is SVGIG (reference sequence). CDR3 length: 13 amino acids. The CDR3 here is CAWSVGTGGSQYF. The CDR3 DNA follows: TGTGCCTGGAGTGTAGGAACTGGTGGATCGCAGTATTTT.

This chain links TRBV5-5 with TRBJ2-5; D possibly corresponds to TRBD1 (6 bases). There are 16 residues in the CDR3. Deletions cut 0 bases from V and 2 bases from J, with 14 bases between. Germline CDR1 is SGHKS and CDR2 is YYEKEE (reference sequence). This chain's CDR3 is CASSLGLQGFQETQYF. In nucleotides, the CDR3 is TGTGCCAGCAGCTTGGGGCTGCAGGGGTTTCAAGAGACCCAGTACTTC. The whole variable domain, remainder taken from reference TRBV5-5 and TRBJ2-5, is DAGVTQSPTHLIKTRGQQVTLRCSPISGHKSVSWYQQVLGQGPQFIFQYYEKEERGRGNFPDRFSARQFPNYSSELNVNALLLGDSALYLCASSLGLQGFQETQYFGPGTRLLVL.

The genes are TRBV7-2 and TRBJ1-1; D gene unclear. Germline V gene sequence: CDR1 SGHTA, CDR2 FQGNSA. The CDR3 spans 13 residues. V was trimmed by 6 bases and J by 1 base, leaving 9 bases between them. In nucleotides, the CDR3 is TGTGCCAGCAGACTTCACCAGAACACTGAAGCTTTCTTT. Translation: CASRLHQNTEAFF.

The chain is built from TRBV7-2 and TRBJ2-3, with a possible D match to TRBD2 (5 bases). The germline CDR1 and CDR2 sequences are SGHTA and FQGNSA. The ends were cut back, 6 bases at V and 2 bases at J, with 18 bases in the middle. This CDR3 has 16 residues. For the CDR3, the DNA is TGTGCCAGCAGAAGCGGTGGAGGCGGGTTCACAGATACGCAGTATTTT. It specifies CASRSGGGGFTDTQYF.

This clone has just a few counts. In nucleotides, the CDR3 is TGTGCCAGCAATCGAGGGACAGAAGAGACCCAGTACTTC. Its translation: CASNRGTEETQYF. This chain joins TRBV6-5 and TRBJ2-5; 7 bases are a match to TRBD1. The ends lost 7 bases at V and 3 bases at J; junction bases unmatched: 5. From germline, CDR1 is MNHEY and CDR2 SVGAGI. The CDR3 length is 13 residues.

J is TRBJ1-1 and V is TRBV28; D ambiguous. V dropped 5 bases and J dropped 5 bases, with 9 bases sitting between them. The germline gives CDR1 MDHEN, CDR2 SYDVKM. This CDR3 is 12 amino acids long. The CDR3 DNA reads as TGTGCCAGCAGTGGAACGTGGACTGAAGCTTTCTTT. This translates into CASSGTWTEAFF.

In DNA form, the CDR3 reads TGTGCCAGCAGCGACAGGGCGTTTTTGAACACTGAAGCTTTCTTT. It translates to CASSDRAFLNTEAFF. The J gene is TRBJ1-1, the V gene TRBV6-5; 7 positions match TRBD1. J lost 0 bases, V lost 6 bases, and 7 bases had no gene match. CDR1 and CDR2 (germline): MNHEY, SVGAGI. This CDR3 region has 15 residues.

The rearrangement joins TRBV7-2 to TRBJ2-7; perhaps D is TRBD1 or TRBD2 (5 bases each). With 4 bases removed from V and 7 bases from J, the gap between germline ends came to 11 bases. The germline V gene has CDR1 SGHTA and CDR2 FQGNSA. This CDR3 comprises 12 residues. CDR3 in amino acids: CASSSGPREQYF. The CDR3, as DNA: TGTGCCAGCAGCTCGGGACCGAGGGAGCAGTACTTC.

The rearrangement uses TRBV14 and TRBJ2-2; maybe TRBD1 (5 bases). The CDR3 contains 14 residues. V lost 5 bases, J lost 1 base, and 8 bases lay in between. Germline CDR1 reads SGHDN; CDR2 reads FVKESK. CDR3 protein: CASSEQGNTGELFF. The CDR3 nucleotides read TGTGCCAGCAGCGAGCAGGGGAACACCGGGGAGCTGTTTTTT.